A single sample is the source of the 29 T cell receptor beta chains below, sequenced in a study of T cell responses to AZD1222 COVID-19 vaccine. Here immunoSEQ multiplex PCR was the method, and the copy in TCRdb shows in-frame clones only, minus some. The data show 140,000 or so clones, roughly 92% seen once. The material sequenced was peripheral blood, taken on day 0 of AZD1222 vaccination. These receptors all come from an adult in good health.

This sequence joins TRBV25-1 and TRBJ1-3; D remains unclear. Germline assignment: CDR1 MGHDK and CDR2 SYGVNS. This CDR3 is 13 amino acids long. The V end was cut by 3 bases, the J end by 6 bases, with 9 bases between. The CDR3 protein is CASSEDGVNTIYF. The DNA of the CDR3 is TGTGCCAGCAGTGAGGACGGTGTAAACACCATATATTTT.

This chain uses TRBV24-1 with TRBJ2-2, with D hard to call. Germline values: CDR1 KGHDR, CDR2 SFDVKD. The length of the CDR3 is 14 residues. Trimming cost V 0 bases and J 3 bases, with 4 bases left between them. CDR3 in DNA: TGTGCCACCAGTGATTTGCGGGACACCGGGGAGCTGTTTTTT. Translated: CATSDLRDTGELFF.

This chain links TRBV28 with TRBJ2-7; 9 bases fit TRBD1. This CDR3 has 14 residues. CDR1 and CDR2 from the germline V gene are MDHEN and SYDVKM. The V and J ends lost 6 bases and 5 bases, in that order; junction bases with no gene match: 8. CDR3 DNA sequence: TGTGCCAGCAGCGTAACCGGGACAGGGAACGAGCAGTACTTC. It encodes CASSVTGTGNEQYF.

V usage is TRBV19 and J usage is TRBJ2-1; D is undetermined. This CDR3 is 16 amino acids long. Per germline, CDR1 LNHDA and CDR2 SQIVND (reference sequence). The V end lost 5 bases, the J end lost 0 bases, and 14 bases lay between the germline ends. The CDR3 region has the DNA TGTGCCAGTAGTCTCCGGTCCGTAAGCTCCTACAATGAGCAGTTCTTC. Amino acids: CASSLRSVSSYNEQFF. Full variable domain (outside the CDR3, taken from reference TRBV19 and TRBJ2-1): DGGITQSPKYLFRKEGQNVTLSCEQNLNHDAMYWYRQDPGQGLRLIYYSQIVNDFQKGDIAEGYSVSREKKESFPLTVTSAQKNPTAFYLCASSLRSVSSYNEQFFGPGTRLTVL.

V is TRBV10-3 and J is TRBJ2-1; 12 nucleotides line up with TRBD2. The CDR3 covers 15 residues. Germline V CDR1 and CDR2: ENHRY, SYGVKD. The J segment lost 8 bases and the V segment lost 6 bases, leaving 8 bases of the junction unmatched. The CDR3 region is CAISQTSGRLYEQFF. The DNA for the CDR3 is TGTGCCATCAGCCAGACTAGCGGGAGATTGTATGAGCAGTTCTTC.

The chain carries TRBV3-1 (or the pseudogene TRBV3-2) and TRBJ2-5, with 8 bases fitting TRBD2. The CDR3 runs to 13 residues. V was clipped by 4 bases and J by 5 bases; unmatched bases: 3. The germline V gene encodes CDR1 LGHDT and CDR2 YNNKEL (reference sequence). The CDR3 DNA is TGTGCCAGCAGCCCGGGACTAGTGGAGACCCAGTACTTC. Translating it yields CASSPGLVETQYF.

The chain joins TRBV11-3 to TRBJ2-3; the match to TRBD2 covers 7 bases. The CDR3 length is 14 residues. Germline V gives CDR1 SGHNT, CDR2 YENEEA. With 4 bases clipped from V and 6 bases from J, the junction kept 7 bases outside the gene matches. The CDR3 loop is CASSSSGIGDTQYF. CDR3 nucleotides: TGTGCCAGCAGCTCGAGCGGGATCGGGGATACGCAGTATTTT.

This clone was observed a few times. V usage is TRBV5-1 and J usage is TRBJ2-7, with D possibly matching TRBD2 (6 bases). Germline V gives CDR1 SGHRS, CDR2 YFSETQ. V lost 0 bases and J lost 4, with 14 bases in between. This CDR3 is built from 15 residues. The CDR3 bases are TGCGCCAGCAGCTTGGCCGGCGGGGCCCGTTACGAGCAGTACTTC. Amino acid sequence: CASSLAGGARYEQYF.

The rearrangement joins TRBV10-2 to TRBJ2-5, with 7 bases fitting TRBD1. Germline lookup yields CDR1 WSHSY and CDR2 SAAADI. With V trimmed by 5 bases and J by 1 base, 7 bases remained unmatched. CDR3 length equals 15 residues. The CDR3 DNA sequence: TGCGCCAGCAGTCGTTTCGGGACAGTCCAAGAGACCCAGTACTTC. This encodes CASSRFGTVQETQYF.

On this clone itself: The identical CDR3 is also encoded by other nucleotide sequences in the sample. The rearrangement joins TRBV5-6 to TRBJ2-2; D is unresolved. V was pared by 2 bases and J by 5 bases, with 7 bases between. The CDR3 totals 13 residues. CDR1 and CDR2 (germline): SGHDT, YYEEEE. The CDR3 DNA reads as TGTGCCAGCAGCTTCTCGCGTACCGGGGAGCTGTTTTTT. Amino acid sequence: CASSFSRTGELFF.

V is TRBV5-1 and J is TRBJ1-5, with 11 bases identical to TRBD1. The CDR3 contains 20 residues. V trimming: 3 bases; J trimming: 4 bases; junction bases outside the gene matches: 18. Germline V CDR1 and CDR2: SGHRS, YFSETQ. CDR3 nucleotides: TGCGCCAGCAGCTCTTCGCCCCGGGACAGGGGGTCCCTTCTAAATCAGCCCCAGCATTTT. It encodes CASSSSPRDRGSLLNQPQHF.

CDR3 sequence reads: CASSDISGSSYEQYF. The DNA of the CDR3 is TGTGCCAGCAGTGATATAAGCGGAAGCTCCTACGAGCAGTACTTC. This rearrangement joins TRBV2 to TRBJ2-7; D may be TRBD2 (5 bases). V was clipped by 3 bases and J by 0 bases, with 12 bases between them. The V gene's germline CDR1 is SNHLY and CDR2 FYNNEI. CDR3 length equals 15 residues.

The rearrangement uses TRBV5-1 and TRBJ2-1; 7 positions match TRBD2. J lost 7 bases, V lost 0 bases, and 7 bases had no gene match. Germline loops: CDR1 SGHRS, CDR2 YFSETQ. The CDR3 spans 15 residues. The CDR3 here is CASSLVSGARNEQFF. The CDR3 DNA sequence: TGCGCCAGCAGCTTGGTCAGCGGGGCTCGGAATGAGCAGTTCTTC.

This chain connects TRBV19 to TRBJ2-7; D is possibly TRBD1 (6 bases). This CDR3 contains 13 residues. Per germline, CDR1 LNHDA and CDR2 SQIVND (reference sequence). The ends were cut back, 1 base at V and 2 bases at J, with 6 bases in the middle. For the CDR3, the DNA is TGTGCCAGTAGTATAGGACAGGCCTACGAGCAGTACTTC. Residues: CASSIGQAYEQYF.

CDR3 loop: CASSLTTANYEQYF. The CDR3 nucleotides read TGCGCCAGCAGCTTAACGACCGCTAATTACGAGCAGTACTTC. The chain carries TRBV5-1 and TRBJ2-7; D gene uncertain. V dropped 2 bases and J dropped 4 bases, with 13 bases sitting between them. The CDR3 is 14 residues long. The V gene's germline CDR1 is SGHRS and CDR2 YFSETQ.

The V and J genes are TRBV12-5 and TRBJ1-1, with 8 bases that match TRBD1. Germline values: CDR1 LGHNT, CDR2 FRNRAP. The V gene end was trimmed by 3 bases and the J gene end by 2 bases; junction bases not matched to a gene: 5. There are 15 residues in the CDR3. The CDR3 loop reads CASGFSTGGNTEAFF. DNA for the CDR3: TGTGCTAGTGGTTTTAGTACAGGGGGTAACACTGAAGCTTTCTTT. Looking up the rest from reference TRBV12-5 and TRBJ1-1 gives the full variable domain: DARVTQTPRHKVTEMGQEVTMRCQPILGHNTVFWYRQTMMQGLELLAYFRNRAPLDDSGMPKDRFSAEMPDATLATLKIQPSEPRDSAVYFCASGFSTGGNTEAFFGQGTRLTVV.

The chain recombines TRBV6-5 with TRBJ1-1, with D tentatively TRBD1 (5 bases). The V end was cut by 7 bases, the J end by 0 bases, with 9 bases between. The germline V gene encodes CDR1 MNHEY and CDR2 SVGAGI. This CDR3 is 13 amino acids long. The CDR3, as DNA: TGTGCCAGCACCCGACAGCTGAACACTGAAGCTTTCTTT. Its protein is CASTRQLNTEAFF.

V gene TRBV25-1 combines with J gene TRBJ1-1, with no clear D. This CDR3 is built from 12 residues. V was clipped by 6 bases and J by 1 base, with 6 bases between them. Germline lookup yields CDR1 MGHDK and CDR2 SYGVNS. CDR3 nucleotide sequence: TGTGCCAGCAGAAAACCGAACACTGAAGCTTTCTTT. Protein: CASRKPNTEAFF.

The V call is TRBV7-2, the J call TRBJ2-5, with D tentatively TRBD1 (5 bases). Germline CDR1 is SGHTA and CDR2 is FQGNSA. Trimming pared 3 bases from V and 5 bases from J, leaving 16 bases between. The CDR3 is made up of 15 amino acids. CDR3 nucleotides: TGTGCCAGCAGCTTCGGCAGGGCTTTTGGGGAGACCCAGTACTTC. Protein product: CASSFGRAFGETQYF. Together with reference TRBV7-2 and TRBJ2-5, the CDR3 gives the full variable domain: GAGVSQSPSNKVTEKGKDVELRCDPISGHTALYWYRQSLGQGLEFLIYFQGNSAPDKSGLPSDRFSAERTGGSVSTLTIQRTQQEDSAVYLCASSFGRAFGETQYFGPGTRLLVL.

The chain has TRBV30 and TRBJ1-2; tentative D call: TRBD1 (5 bases). Trimming stripped 4 bases from V and 6 bases from J, with 9 bases between. The CDR3 has 11 residues. Germline V CDR1 and CDR2: GTSNPN, SVGIG (reference sequence). This CDR3 is CAWTGPHGYTF. CDR3 DNA sequence: TGTGCCTGGACAGGGCCACATGGCTACACCTTC.

V gene TRBV4-2 combines with J gene TRBJ2-3; no definite D call. This CDR3 spans 15 amino acids. V lost 0 bases and J 5 bases, leaving 12 bases between the germline ends. Germline V gene sequence: CDR1 LGHNA, CDR2 YNFKEQ. CDR3 protein: CASSQDPGWGDTQYF. CDR3 DNA: TGTGCCAGCAGCCAAGACCCCGGCTGGGGAGATACGCAGTATTTT.

V and J are TRBV5-1 and TRBJ2-3; the D call may be TRBD1 or TRBD2 (5 bases each). Germline CDR1 is SGHRS and CDR2 is YFSETQ. The CDR3 is 15 amino acids. Trimming pared 4 bases from V and 0 bases from J, leaving 12 bases between. The CDR3 DNA sequence: TGCGCCAGCAGCCAGGGACGTCCGAGCACAGATACGCAGTATTTT. This codes for CASSQGRPSTDTQYF.

The chain links TRBV28 to TRBJ2-6, with 7 bases aligning to TRBD2. CDR1 MDHEN and CDR2 SYDVKM come from the germline V gene. After removal of 5 bases from V and 0 bases from J, the junction contained 7 bases not matched to a gene. This CDR3 region has 17 residues. CDR3 nucleotide sequence: TGTGCCAGCAGTATGGGGGGGGTCCTCTCTGGGGCCAACGTCCTGACTTTC. Translated: CASSMGGVLSGANVLTF.

The chain recombines TRBV6-5 with TRBJ1-3; 7 bases fit TRBD1. V shed 0 bases, J shed 2 bases, and the junction held 4 bases outside the gene matches. This CDR3 is 16 amino acids long. Germline V gives CDR1 MNHEY, CDR2 SVGAGI. The CDR3 loop is CASSYSRQGAGNTIYF. CDR3 DNA: TGTGCCAGCAGTTACTCGCGGCAGGGGGCTGGAAACACCATATATTTT.

This clone was seen a single time. The CDR3 sequence: CASSSGLATDEQYF. The CDR3 DNA reads as TGCGCCAGCAGCTCGGGACTAGCGACGGACGAGCAGTACTTC. The V and J genes are TRBV5-1 and TRBJ2-7, with 10 bases lining up with TRBD2. This CDR3 has 14 residues. The germline CDR1 and CDR2 sequences are SGHRS and YFSETQ. The junction had 5 bases not matched to a gene; V was cut back by 3 bases and J by 5 bases. Looking up the rest from reference TRBV5-1 and TRBJ2-7 gives the full variable domain: KAGVTQTPRYLIKTRGQQVTLSCSPISGHRSVSWYQQTPGQGLQFLFEYFSETQRNKGNFPGRFSGRQFSNSRSEMNVSTLELGDSALYLCASSSGLATDEQYFGPGTRLTVT.

This clone was detected only a few times. This chain links TRBV5-6 with TRBJ2-7; TRBD2 might be the D (5 bases). The CDR3 is 15 amino acids. V was shortened by 6 bases and J by 3 bases, with 19 bases between the two germline ends. Per the germline V gene, CDR1 is SGHDT and CDR2 is YYEEEE. Written as DNA, the CDR3 is TGTGCCAGCATCCTGAGGCTGGGAGACGGCTACGAGCAGTACTTC. It is translated as CASILRLGDGYEQYF.

The chain links TRBV20-1 to TRBJ2-7; a weak D match, TRBD1 (5 bases). Germline CDR1 reads DFQATT; CDR2 reads SNEGSKA (reference sequence). The CDR3 loop spans 12 amino acids. With 3 bases removed from V and 6 bases from J, the gap between germline ends came to 12 bases. CDR3 sequence (DNA): TGCAGTGCTAGTAGTTTAAGGGGCGAGCAGTACTTC. This translates into CSASSLRGEQYF.

The V and J genes are TRBV5-6 and TRBJ2-2, with a weak D call TRBD1 (5 bases). The CDR3 covers 14 residues. Germline lookup yields CDR1 SGHDT and CDR2 YYEEEE. V was clipped by 6 bases and J by 2 bases, with 11 bases between them. CDR3 loop: CASTQGLNTGELFF. In DNA, the CDR3 is TGTGCCAGCACCCAGGGCCTTAACACCGGGGAGCTGTTTTTT.

This clone has just one count. The chain has TRBV5-4 and TRBJ2-7, with unresolved D. V was shortened by 5 bases and J by 6 bases, with 12 bases between the two germline ends. Germline CDR1 is SGHNT and CDR2 is YYREEE (reference sequence). The length of the CDR3 is 12 residues. The CDR3: CASSLNPLEQYF. CDR3 coding DNA: TGTGCCAGCAGTCTCAACCCCCTCGAGCAGTACTTC.